These T cell receptor beta chains were read from a single sample in a study of blood T cell repertoires in COVID-19. Clones were sequenced by immunoSEQ multiplex PCR, and TCRdb holds only the in-frame ones, with some missing. This table has fewer than 30,000 clones, 86% appearing once. The sequenced sample consisted of peripheral blood. The source of these receptors is a man aged 45-65 years with active COVID-19. CDR3s include the opening cysteine and the closing phenylalanine or tryptophan. D genes are given only for firm matches. Only some rows state a clone size, as once, few, many or a class for expanded clones.

size: NA
D: TRBD1
V: TRBV29-1
J: TRBJ2-3
DNA: TGCAGCGTTGACCCCGGGACAGGGAGGTATTTT
CDR3: CSVDPGTGRYF

size: NA
D: NA
V: TRBV19
J: TRBJ2-3
DNA: TGTGCCAGTAGTAACCGGGAGACAGATACGCAGTATTTT
CDR3: CASSNRETDTQYF

size: NA
D: TRBD2
V: TRBV9
J: TRBJ2-5
DNA: TGTGCCAGCAGCGTCAGCGGGGGCGCGGAGACCCAGTACTTC
CDR3: CASSVSGGAETQYF

size: NA
D: NA
V: TRBV3-1/TRBV3-2
J: TRBJ2-2
DNA: TGTGCCAGCAGCCAAGATTTTACGGGGTACACCGGGGAGCTGTTTTTT
CDR3: CASSQDFTGYTGELFF

size: medium-sized
D: NA
V: TRBV3-1/TRBV3-2
J: TRBJ1-3
DNA: TGTGCCAGCAGCCACGGACTCCTCTCTGGAAACACCATATATTTT
CDR3: CASSHGLLSGNTIYF

size: NA
D: NA
V: TRBV7-8
J: TRBJ1-1
DNA: TGTGCCAGCAGCTTAGCAGTTTTAAGGGGTCAAGCTTTCTTT
CDR3: CASSLAVLRGQAFF

size: NA
D: NA
V: TRBV21-1
J: TRBJ1-5
DNA: TGTGCCAGCAGCAAAGCTCCCAGGGGGACTAATCAGCCCCAGCATTTT
CDR3: CASSKAPRGTNQPQHF

size: NA
D: NA
V: TRBV3-1/TRBV3-2
J: TRBJ2-1
DNA: TGTGCCAGCAGCCAAGACTTCGGGAGCTCCTACAATGAGCAGTTCTTC
CDR3: CASSQDFGSSYNEQFF

size: NA
D: NA
V: TRBV30
J: TRBJ1-3
DNA: TGTGCCTGGAACAGGGCTGGTTCTGGAAACACCATATATTTT
CDR3: CAWNRAGSGNTIYF

size: once
D: NA
V: TRBV7-9
J: TRBJ1-2
DNA: TGTGCCAGCAGCTTAGCGTCCGGGAACTATGGCTACACCTTC
CDR3: CASSLASGNYGYTF

size: once
D: TRBD2
V: TRBV7-3
J: TRBJ2-1
DNA: TGTGCCAGCAGCCCGGAAACTAGCGGCCCCGATGAGCAGTTCTTC
CDR3: CASSPETSGPDEQFF

size: NA
D: NA
V: TRBV6-2/TRBV6-3
J: TRBJ2-5
DNA: TGTGCCAGCAGTTCTCAAGAGACCCAGTACTTC
CDR3: CASSSQETQYF

size: NA
D: TRBD1
V: TRBV15
J: TRBJ1-5
DNA: TGTGCCACCAGCAGAGGGGACAGATATAGCAATCAGCCCCAGCATTTT
CDR3: CATSRGDRYSNQPQHF

size: few
D: NA
V: TRBV5-4
J: TRBJ2-1
DNA: TGTGCCAGCAGCCAAAACAATCCTGAGCAGTTCTTC
CDR3: CASSQNNPEQFF

size: NA
D: TRBD1
V: TRBV5-1
J: TRBJ2-5
DNA: TGCGCCAGCAGCTCCCGGACAGGGTCAGGGGAGACCCAGTACTTC
CDR3: CASSSRTGSGETQYF

size: large
D: NA
V: TRBV6-5
J: TRBJ2-7
DNA: TGTGCCAGCAGTTACTCGGCCAGGGCCCACGAGCAGTACTTC
CDR3: CASSYSARAHEQYF

size: NA
D: NA
V: TRBV10-1
J: TRBJ1-5
DNA: TGCGCCAGCAGCGGGTATATCCCGCCCCTAGGCAATCAGCCCCAGCATTTT
CDR3: CASSGYIPPLGNQPQHF

size: once
D: TRBD2
V: TRBV14
J: TRBJ2-5
DNA: TGTGCCAGCAGTCTTCGGGGGGGCCGGGAGACCCAGTACTTC
CDR3: CASSLRGGRETQYF

size: NA
D: TRBD2
V: TRBV5-5
J: TRBJ2-1
DNA: TGTGCCAGCAGCCGGGCGGCTAGCGGGTACAATGAGCAGTTCTTC
CDR3: CASSRAASGYNEQFF

size: once
D: NA
V: TRBV6-5
J: TRBJ2-6
DNA: TGTGCCAGCAGTCGACAGAGCTCTGGGGCCAACGTCCTGACTTTC
CDR3: CASSRQSSGANVLTF

size: NA
D: NA
V: TRBV18
J: TRBJ1-5
DNA: TGTGCCAGCTCCCTGGGGGGGGCAGATGGGCCCCAGCATTTT
CDR3: CASSLGGADGPQHF

size: once
D: TRBD2
V: TRBV24-1
J: TRBJ2-1
DNA: TGTGCCACCAGTGATTTAGGAGCGGGGGCGACGTGGGGTGAGCAGTTCTTC
CDR3: CATSDLGAGATWGEQFF

size: NA
D: NA
V: TRBV9
J: TRBJ1-6
DNA: TGTGCCAGCAGCGTATACAGGGAGGGATCACCCCTCCACTTT
CDR3: CASSVYREGSPLHF

size: NA
D: TRBD2
V: TRBV7-2
J: TRBJ2-5
DNA: TGTGCCAGCAGCAATAGCGGGGGGGCCGAAGAGACCCAGTACTTC
CDR3: CASSNSGGAEETQYF

size: NA
D: TRBD1
V: TRBV11-2
J: TRBJ1-2
DNA: TGTGCCAGCAGCTTGGACAGGGTAAACTATGGCTACACCTTC
CDR3: CASSLDRVNYGYTF

size: NA
D: TRBD1
V: TRBV6-4
J: TRBJ1-4
DNA: TGTGCCATCTCCCCGGGACAGCGAGCAACTAATGAAAAACTGTTTTTT
CDR3: CAISPGQRATNEKLFF

size: NA
D: TRBD1
V: TRBV2
J: TRBJ1-1
DNA: TGTGCCAGCAGTGAAAATTTTAATCAGGGGGGAGCTTTCTTT
CDR3: CASSENFNQGGAFF

size: NA
D: TRBD1
V: TRBV27
J: TRBJ2-5
DNA: TGTGCCAGCAGGGAGGACAGGACGCAGACCCAGTACTTC
CDR3: CASREDRTQTQYF

size: NA
D: NA
V: TRBV6-1
J: TRBJ2-7
DNA: TGTGCCAGCAGTGAAGCGTATTCCTACGAGCAGTACTTC
CDR3: CASSEAYSYEQYF

size: NA
D: TRBD1
V: TRBV7-2
J: TRBJ2-3
DNA: TGTGCCAGCAGCTCAACAGGGGTGGGAACAGATACGCAGTATTTT
CDR3: CASSSTGVGTDTQYF

size: NA
D: NA
V: TRBV19
J: TRBJ2-2
DNA: TGTGCCAGTAAGGCGCGGGCGGAAATCACCGGGGAGCTGTTTTTT
CDR3: CASKARAEITGELFF

size: NA
D: NA
V: TRBV2
J: TRBJ2-3
DNA: TGTGCCAGTCTACGTCGGGAGTTTGGCACAGATACGCAGTATTTT
CDR3: CASLRREFGTDTQYF

size: once
D: NA
V: TRBV4-1
J: TRBJ1-3
DNA: TGCGCCAGCAGCCAAACTGCGGCCTCTGGAAACACCATATATTTT
CDR3: CASSQTAASGNTIYF

size: once
D: TRBD2
V: TRBV15
J: TRBJ2-1
DNA: TGTGCCACTAGGGGTCCTAGCGGGAGCAATGAGCAGTTCTTC
CDR3: CATRGPSGSNEQFF

size: NA
D: NA
V: TRBV4-1
J: TRBJ1-4
DNA: TGCGCCAGCAGCCAAGATTGGACAGCCCCTAATGAAAAACTGTTTTTT
CDR3: CASSQDWTAPNEKLFF

size: NA
D: NA
V: TRBV6-1
J: TRBJ1-2
DNA: TGTGCCAGCAGTGAAATGGTGGCCGGGAGCTATGGCTACACCTTC
CDR3: CASSEMVAGSYGYTF

size: NA
D: NA
V: TRBV20-1
J: TRBJ2-4
DNA: TGCAGTGCCCAGACAGACACGATTCAGTACTTC
CDR3: CSAQTDTIQYF

size: NA
D: TRBD1
V: TRBV11-2
J: TRBJ2-5
DNA: TGTGCCAGCAGCAGCGACAGGGAAGAGACCCAGTACTTC
CDR3: CASSSDREETQYF

size: once
D: NA
V: TRBV7-9
J: TRBJ2-7
DNA: TGTGCCAGCAGCACAATACGGGACACTGCCTACGAGCAGTACTTC
CDR3: CASSTIRDTAYEQYF

size: few
D: NA
V: TRBV12-5
J: TRBJ2-1
DNA: TGTGCTAGTGGTTTGGTAGGTAGGGGTGAGCAGTTCTTC
CDR3: CASGLVGRGEQFF

size: NA
D: NA
V: TRBV19
J: TRBJ1-5
DNA: TGTGCCAGTAGTATAACCCGAGGCGGAGACAATCAGCCCCAGCATTTT
CDR3: CASSITRGGDNQPQHF

size: NA
D: TRBD1
V: TRBV7-2
J: TRBJ1-6
DNA: TGTGCCAGCAGTATCGGCCGGGACAGCAATTCACCCCTCCACTTT
CDR3: CASSIGRDSNSPLHF

size: once
D: TRBD2
V: TRBV5-4
J: TRBJ2-3
DNA: TGTGCCAGCAGCTTGGTCCGACTAGCGGGGGTCGCAGATACGCAGTATTTT
CDR3: CASSLVRLAGVADTQYF